This entry lists 5 T cell receptor beta chains sequenced from one sample in a study of beta chain features in type 1 diabetes. cDNA synthesis used the whole RNA isolate, giving expressed TCRB sequences. Profiled with immunoSEQ multiplex PCR; TCRdb holds only in-frame clones, not every one. The sample has about 340,000 clones; 7.5% to 9% are singletons. What was sequenced was central memory CD4+ T cells from blood. The receptor set was obtained from a young woman in good health.

The gene calls are TRBV7-9 and TRBJ1-4; D is undetermined. V was pared by 5 bases and J by 8 bases, with 15 bases between. The CDR3 spans 14 residues. The germline V gene encodes CDR1 SEHNR and CDR2 FQNEAQ (reference sequence). CDR3 sequence (DNA): TGTGCCAGCAGCAAAACCGACGGATACGAAAAACTGTTTTTT. Encoded protein: CASSKTDGYEKLFF.

The chain joins TRBV7-6 to TRBJ2-7; maybe TRBD2 (5 bases). Per the germline V gene, CDR1 is SGHVS and CDR2 is FNYEAQ. The CDR3 consists of 14 residues. V was clipped by 0 bases and J by 6 bases, with 12 bases between them. CDR3 region: CASSLASGPGEQYF. The CDR3 DNA reads as TGTGCCAGCAGCTTAGCGAGCGGACCCGGCGAGCAGTACTTC.

This chain joins TRBV7-2 and TRBJ2-3; no definite D call. Trimming removed 7 bases from V and 2 bases from J, with 16 bases in between. CDR1 is SGHTA, CDR2 FQGNSA, per germline. The CDR3 sequence is 15 residues long. CDR3 amino acids: CASTVWVAPTDTQYF. The CDR3, as DNA: TGTGCCAGCACCGTCTGGGTAGCCCCCACAGATACGCAGTATTTT.

This clone was counted between two and nine times. V is TRBV29-1 and J is TRBJ2-1; D not resolved. Trimming took off 5 bases at V and 3 bases at J, with 11 bases between the two ends. CDR3 length: 13 residues. CDR1 is SQVTM, CDR2 ANQGSEA, per germline. CDR3 sequence (DNA): TGCAGCGTTCACCCCCCCAGCTACAATGAGCAGTTCTTC. Protein: CSVHPPSYNEQFF.

This clone was seen a handful of times. V usage is TRBV20-1 and J usage is TRBJ2-1; possible D gene TRBD1, 5 bases. CDR3 length equals 11 residues. Germline V gene sequence: CDR1 DFQATT, CDR2 SNEGSKA (reference sequence). CDR3 sequence: CSNQGGGEQFF. CDR3 sequence (DNA): TGCAGCAACCAGGGCGGTGGGGAGCAGTTCTTC.